This TCR beta chain was obtained from a study of Graves' ophthalmopathy and Graves' hyperthyroidism. Study-level results: With a specificity of around 76% and a sensitivity of 70% to 71%, the model predicted ophthalmopathy progression.

Transcripts of RNA were the source for amplifying TCR beta CDR3 regions. First-round RT-PCR used HTBI primers; second-round multiplex PCR followed. A single record per CDR3 protein comes from TCRdb applying MiXCR to the multiplex PCR reads. The sample carries around 520,000 distinct CDR3 sequences, about 40% recorded once. This clonotype appeared a few times. The antigen is unknown. Only newly diagnosed hyperthyroidism patients aged 18 to 65, with under 2 months' duration, were enrolled. Researchers turned away patients with other autoimmune diseases, uncontrolled infections, pregnancy or lactation. Clinicians made diagnoses from clinical symptoms, serum thyroxine, TRAb, thyroid ultrasound and orbital computed tomography. Trimming stripped 2 bases from V and 1 base from J, with 17 bases between. CDR1 is SGHDN and CDR2 is FVKESK in the germline V gene. This CDR3 comprises 17 residues.

This chain links TRBV14 with TRBJ1-1, with D uncertain. Material for sequencing was peripheral blood or thyroid tissue (not recorded which). This sequence originates from an adult man with Graves' hyperthyroidism. In DNA form, the CDR3 reads TGTGCCAGCAGCCAATGGGTAGGGAGGCAGGCGAACACTGAAGCTTTCTTT. The encoded protein is CASSQWVGRQANTEAFF.